The following is a T cell receptor beta chain sequence with its context. Antigen unknown. The data were obtained in a study of OX40 agonist ivuxolimab in advanced cancers. At the level of the study: Mean age about 60 years, range roughly 23 to 79; around 80% male. In three patients, partial responses were observed, one with hepatocellular carcinoma and two with cutaneous melanoma.

Profiling relied on immunoSEQ multiplex PCR, and the TCRdb table lists in-frame clones only, not all of them. The sample has approximately 100,000 clones, less than 95% seen once. Whole-study findings and limits: Individuals who were partial responders at 0.1-3.0 mg/kg had clonal expansion that ranked among the lowest.

The CDR3 length is 13 residues. Germline V gene data show CDR1 as SEHNR and CDR2 as FQNEAQ (reference sequence). Between the trimmed V and J ends, which lost 5 bases and 8 bases, there was a span of 13 bases. This sequence was found in an adult with an advanced solid tumor such as melanoma, head and neck, liver or kidney cancer. The sample here was CD4+ or CD8+ T cells sorted from blood, taken in a trial of the OX40 agonist ivuxolimab. The chain employs TRBV7-9 and TRBJ1-5; D unclear. The CDR3: CASSLDSGKPQHF. The DNA for the CDR3 is TGTGCCAGCAGCCTCGATTCCGGGAAGCCCCAGCATTTT.